This T cell receptor beta chain was captured by sequencing in a study of T cell repertoires in cytomegalovirus infection. In the study overall: HLA-C-restricted CMV epitopes, recently identified, and well-studied HLA-B-restricted ones were used by the study. Public TCR beta signatures provided an indication of both CMV infection and a matching HLA type. General study findings and limits: HLA-C-restricted CMV-specific TCR beta clonotypes were dominant in the ex vivo response. Based on cumulative public TCR beta family frequency, carriers of CMV plus the relevant HLA were identified.

TCRdb independently ran MiXCR on the reads; one entry per CDR3 protein. The data show 680,000 or so distinct CDR3 sequences, around a third seen once. V dropped 2 bases and J dropped 4; count of bases not matched to a gene: 4. Germline CDR1 reads MNHNY; CDR2 reads SVGAGI (reference sequence). The CDR3 covers 14 residues. For this clonotype: Its antigen remains unidentified.

The sequences come from cultured PBMCs, collected from culture after CMV antigen stimulation. This TCR derives from a human donor in good health (CMV status not recorded). Some clones in this sample may be carry-over from other donors' samples. This sequence joins TRBV6-6 and TRBJ2-7; TRBD2 matches 8 bases. CDR3 coding DNA: TGTGCCAGCAGTTACGCGGGACTAGGATACGAGCAGTACTTC. This gives the protein CASSYAGLGYEQYF.